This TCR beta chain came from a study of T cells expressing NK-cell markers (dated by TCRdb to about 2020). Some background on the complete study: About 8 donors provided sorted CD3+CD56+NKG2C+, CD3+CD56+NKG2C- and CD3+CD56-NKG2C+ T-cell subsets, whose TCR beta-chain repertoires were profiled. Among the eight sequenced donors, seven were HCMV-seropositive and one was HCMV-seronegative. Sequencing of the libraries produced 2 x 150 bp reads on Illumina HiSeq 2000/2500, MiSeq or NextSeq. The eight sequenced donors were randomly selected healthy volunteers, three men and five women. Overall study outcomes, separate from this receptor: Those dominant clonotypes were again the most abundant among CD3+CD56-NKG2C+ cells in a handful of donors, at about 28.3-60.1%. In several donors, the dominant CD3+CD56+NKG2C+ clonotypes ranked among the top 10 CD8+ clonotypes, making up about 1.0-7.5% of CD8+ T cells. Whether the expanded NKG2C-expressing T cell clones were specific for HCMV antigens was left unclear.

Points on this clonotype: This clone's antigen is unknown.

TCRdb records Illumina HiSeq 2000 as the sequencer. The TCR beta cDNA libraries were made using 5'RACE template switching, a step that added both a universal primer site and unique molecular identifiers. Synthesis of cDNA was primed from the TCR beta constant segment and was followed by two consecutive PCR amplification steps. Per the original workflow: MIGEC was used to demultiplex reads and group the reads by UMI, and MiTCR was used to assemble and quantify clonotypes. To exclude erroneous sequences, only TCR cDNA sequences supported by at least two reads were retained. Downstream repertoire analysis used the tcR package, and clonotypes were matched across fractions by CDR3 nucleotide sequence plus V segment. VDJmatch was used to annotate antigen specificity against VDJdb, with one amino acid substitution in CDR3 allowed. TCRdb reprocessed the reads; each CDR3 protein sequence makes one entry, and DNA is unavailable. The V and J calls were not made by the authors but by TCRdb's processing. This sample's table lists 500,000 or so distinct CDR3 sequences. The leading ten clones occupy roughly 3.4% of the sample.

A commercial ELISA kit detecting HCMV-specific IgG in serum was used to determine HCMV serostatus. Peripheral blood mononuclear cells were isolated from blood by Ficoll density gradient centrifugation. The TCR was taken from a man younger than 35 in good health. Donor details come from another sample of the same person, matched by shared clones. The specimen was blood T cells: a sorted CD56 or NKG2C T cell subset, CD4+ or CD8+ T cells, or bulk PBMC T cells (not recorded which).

The CDR3 protein sequence reads: CASSLERFGQQFF. In this chain, TRBV13 is recombined with TRBJ2-1. Sequences PRHDT (CDR1) and FYEKMQ (CDR2) are obtained from the germline V gene (reference sequence). The CDR3 holds 13 amino acids from the cysteine to the phenylalanine. No DNA appears here.